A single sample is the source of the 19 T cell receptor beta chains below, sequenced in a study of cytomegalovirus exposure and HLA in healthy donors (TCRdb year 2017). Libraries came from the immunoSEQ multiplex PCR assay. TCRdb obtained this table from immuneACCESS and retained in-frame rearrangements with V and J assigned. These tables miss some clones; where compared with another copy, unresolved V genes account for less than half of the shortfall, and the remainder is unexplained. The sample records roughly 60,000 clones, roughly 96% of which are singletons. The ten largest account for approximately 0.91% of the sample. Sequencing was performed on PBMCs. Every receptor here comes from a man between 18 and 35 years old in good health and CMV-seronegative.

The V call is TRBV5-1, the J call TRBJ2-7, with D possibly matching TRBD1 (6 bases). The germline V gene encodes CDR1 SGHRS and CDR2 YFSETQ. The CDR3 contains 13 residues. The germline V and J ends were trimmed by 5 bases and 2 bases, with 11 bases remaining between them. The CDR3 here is CASSSGQPYEQYF. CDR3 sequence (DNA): TGCGCCAGCAGTAGTGGACAGCCCTACGAGCAGTACTTC.

CDR3 sequence (DNA): TGTGCCACCAGCAGAGATGGTGGGGGAGGAGGAAACACCATATATTTT. Its translation: CATSRDGGGGGNTIYF. The chain is built from TRBV15 and TRBJ1-3, with D perhaps matching TRBD1 (5 bases). The CDR3 has 16 residues. Trimming took off 0 bases at V and 4 bases at J, with 13 bases between the two ends. Germline V gene lookup returns CDR1 LNHNV and CDR2 YYDKDF (reference sequence).

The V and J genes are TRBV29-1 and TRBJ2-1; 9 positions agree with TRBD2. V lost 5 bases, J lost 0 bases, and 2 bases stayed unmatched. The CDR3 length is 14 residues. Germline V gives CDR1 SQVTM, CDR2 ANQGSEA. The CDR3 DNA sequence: TGCAGCGTTTCTAGCGGGGACTCCTACAATGAGCAGTTCTTC. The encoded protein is CSVSSGDSYNEQFF.

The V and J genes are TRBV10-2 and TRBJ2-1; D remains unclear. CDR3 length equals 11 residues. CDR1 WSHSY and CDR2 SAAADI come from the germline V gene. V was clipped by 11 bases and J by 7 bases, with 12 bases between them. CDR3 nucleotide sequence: TGCGCCTCCCGGGTCCCTAATGAGCAGTTCTTC. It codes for CASRVPNEQFF.

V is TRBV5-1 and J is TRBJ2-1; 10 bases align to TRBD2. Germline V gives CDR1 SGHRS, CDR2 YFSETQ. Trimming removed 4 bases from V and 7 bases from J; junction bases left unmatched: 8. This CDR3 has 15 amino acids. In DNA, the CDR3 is TGCGCCAGCAGCGCACTAGCGGGGTTTTCAAATGAGCAGTTCTTC. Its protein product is CASSALAGFSNEQFF. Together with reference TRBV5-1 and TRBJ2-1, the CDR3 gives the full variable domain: KAGVTQTPRYLIKTRGQQVTLSCSPISGHRSVSWYQQTPGQGLQFLFEYFSETQRNKGNFPGRFSGRQFSNSRSEMNVSTLELGDSALYLCASSALAGFSNEQFFGPGTRLTVL.

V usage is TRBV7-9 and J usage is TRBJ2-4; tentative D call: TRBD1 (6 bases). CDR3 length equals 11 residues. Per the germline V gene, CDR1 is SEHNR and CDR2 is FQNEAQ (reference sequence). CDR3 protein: CGFFRGGIQYF. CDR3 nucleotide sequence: TGTGGGTTTTTTCGAGGGGGCATTCAGTACTTC.

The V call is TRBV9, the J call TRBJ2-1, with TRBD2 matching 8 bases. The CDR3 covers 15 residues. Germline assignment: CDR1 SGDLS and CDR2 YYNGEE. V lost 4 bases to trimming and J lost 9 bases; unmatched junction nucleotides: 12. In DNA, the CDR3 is TGTGCCAGCAGCCCCGTAGCGGGGCTATATAGTGAGCAGTTCTTC. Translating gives CASSPVAGLYSEQFF. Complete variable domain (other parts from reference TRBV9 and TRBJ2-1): DSGVTQTPKHLITATGQRVTLRCSPRSGDLSVYWYQQSLDQGLQFLIQYYNGEERAKGNILERFSAQQFPDLHSELNLSSLELGDSALYFCASSPVAGLYSEQFFGPGTRLTVL.

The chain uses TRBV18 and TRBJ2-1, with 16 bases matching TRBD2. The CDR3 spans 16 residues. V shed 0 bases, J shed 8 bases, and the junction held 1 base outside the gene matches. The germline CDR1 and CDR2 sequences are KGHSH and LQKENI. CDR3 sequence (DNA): TGTGCCAGCTCACCACCGGGACTAGCGGGAGGGGATGAGCAGTTCTTC. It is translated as CASSPPGLAGGDEQFF. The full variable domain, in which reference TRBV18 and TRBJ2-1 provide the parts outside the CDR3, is NAGVMQNPRHLVRRRGQEARLRCSPMKGHSHVYWYRQLPEEGLKFMVYLQKENIIDESGMPKERFSAEFPKEGPSILRIQQVVRGDSAAYFCASSPPGLAGGDEQFFGPGTRLTVL.

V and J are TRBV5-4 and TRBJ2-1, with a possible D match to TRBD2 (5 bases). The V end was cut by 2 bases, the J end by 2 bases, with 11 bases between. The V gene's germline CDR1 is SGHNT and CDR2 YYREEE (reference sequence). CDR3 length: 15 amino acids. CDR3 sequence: CASSFGGPTYNEQFF. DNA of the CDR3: TGTGCCAGCAGCTTTGGCGGGCCAACCTACAATGAGCAGTTCTTC. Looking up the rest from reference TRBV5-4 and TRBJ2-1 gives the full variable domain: ETGVTQSPTHLIKTRGQQVTLRCSSQSGHNTVSWYQQALGQGPQFIFQYYREEENGRGNFPPRFSGLQFPNYSSELNVNALELDDSALYLCASSFGGPTYNEQFFGPGTRLTVL.

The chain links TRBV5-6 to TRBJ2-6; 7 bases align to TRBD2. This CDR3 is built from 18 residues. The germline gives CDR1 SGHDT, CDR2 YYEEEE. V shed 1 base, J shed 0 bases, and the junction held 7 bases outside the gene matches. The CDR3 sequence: CASSLLRRTSSGANVLTF. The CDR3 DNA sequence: TGTGCCAGCAGCTTGCTCCGACGGACTAGCTCTGGGGCCAACGTCCTGACTTTC.

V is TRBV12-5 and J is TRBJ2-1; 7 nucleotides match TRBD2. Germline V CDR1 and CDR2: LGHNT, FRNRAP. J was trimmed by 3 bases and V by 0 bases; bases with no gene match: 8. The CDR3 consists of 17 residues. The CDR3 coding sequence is TGTGCTAGTGGTTTGGTACGGGCGGGAGACCTCTACAATGAGCAGTTCTTC. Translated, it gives CASGLVRAGDLYNEQFF.

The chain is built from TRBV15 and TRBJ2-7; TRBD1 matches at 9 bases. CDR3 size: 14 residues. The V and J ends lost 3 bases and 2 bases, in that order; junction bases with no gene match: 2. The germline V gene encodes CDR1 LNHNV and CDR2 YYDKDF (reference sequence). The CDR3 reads CATSSGTGTYEQYF. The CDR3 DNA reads TGTGCCACCAGCAGCGGGACAGGGACCTACGAGCAGTACTTC.

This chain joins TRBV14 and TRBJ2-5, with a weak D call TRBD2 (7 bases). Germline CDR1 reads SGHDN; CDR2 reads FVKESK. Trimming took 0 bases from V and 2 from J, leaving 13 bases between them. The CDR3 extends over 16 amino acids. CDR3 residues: CASSQDRRGRQETQYF. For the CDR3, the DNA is TGTGCCAGCAGCCAAGATCGGCGGGGGCGACAAGAGACCCAGTACTTC.

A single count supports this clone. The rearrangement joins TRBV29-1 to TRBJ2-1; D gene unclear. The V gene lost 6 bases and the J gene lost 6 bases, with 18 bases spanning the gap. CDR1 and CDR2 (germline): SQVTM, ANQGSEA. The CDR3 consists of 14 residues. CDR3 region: CSVAHVRVPNEQFF. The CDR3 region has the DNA TGCAGCGTCGCCCATGTCCGGGTCCCCAATGAGCAGTTCTTC.

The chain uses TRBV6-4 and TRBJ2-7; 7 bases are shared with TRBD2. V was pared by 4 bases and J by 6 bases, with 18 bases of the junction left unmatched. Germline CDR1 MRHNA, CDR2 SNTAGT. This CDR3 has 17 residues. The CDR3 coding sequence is TGTGCCAGCAGTGGGTTTCTTCGCGGGAGCGCATCCCTCGAGCAGTACTTC. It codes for CASSGFLRGSASLEQYF.

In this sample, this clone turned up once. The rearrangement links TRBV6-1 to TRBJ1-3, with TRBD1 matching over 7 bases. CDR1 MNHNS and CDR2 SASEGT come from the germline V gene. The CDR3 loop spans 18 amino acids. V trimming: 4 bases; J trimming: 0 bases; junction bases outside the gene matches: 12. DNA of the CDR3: TGTGCCAGCAGTGGACCGGGACAGACGGACCTCTCTGGAAACACCATATATTTT. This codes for CASSGPGQTDLSGNTIYF.

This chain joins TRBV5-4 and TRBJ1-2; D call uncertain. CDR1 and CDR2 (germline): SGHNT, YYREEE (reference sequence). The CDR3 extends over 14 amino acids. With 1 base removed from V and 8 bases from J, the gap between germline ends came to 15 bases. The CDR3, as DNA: TGTGCCAGCAGCTTGATCGGCAGCCCGGGGGGCTACACCTTC. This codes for CASSLIGSPGGYTF.

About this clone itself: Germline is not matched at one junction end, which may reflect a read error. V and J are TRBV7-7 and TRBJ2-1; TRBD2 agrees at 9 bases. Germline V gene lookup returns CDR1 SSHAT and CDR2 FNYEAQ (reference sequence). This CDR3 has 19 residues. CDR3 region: CASSMLKTSGHQSYNEQFF. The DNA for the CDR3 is TGTGCTAGCAGCATGTTGAAGACTAGCGGACATCAATCCTACAATGAGCAGTTCTTC.

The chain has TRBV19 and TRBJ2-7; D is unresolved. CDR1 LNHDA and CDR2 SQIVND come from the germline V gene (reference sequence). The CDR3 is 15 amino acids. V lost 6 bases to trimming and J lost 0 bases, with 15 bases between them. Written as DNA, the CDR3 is TGTGCCAGTAGCACGGAGATCACCCACTCCTACGAGCAGTACTTC. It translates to CASSTEITHSYEQYF.